Below, 15 T cell receptor beta chains from the same sample are listed, as sequenced in a study of tumor-infiltrating lymphocytes in primary liver carcinoma. Joint extraction of RNA and DNA used roughly 20-33 mg of bulk tissue that was unsorted. Priming with a constant-region primer yielded TCR beta cDNA from about 450 ng total RNA. Libraries of TCR beta came from three nested multiplex PCR rounds with slightly modified ARM-PCR. Use of TRBV1-TRBV30 forward primers with a C-beta reverse primer characterized the first two PCR rounds, which lasted about 10 cycles each. TCRdb fed the multiplex PCR reads into MiXCR, producing one record per CDR3 protein. The sample holds fewer than 80,000 distinct CDR3 sequences, roughly 72% seen once. Input material: tumor-adjacent normal liver tissue. These receptors were taken from a man between 35 and 55 years old with primary liver carcinoma and hepatitis B virus infection.

The chain has TRBV4-2 and TRBJ2-2; D gene ambiguous. V lost 0 bases and J 3 bases, leaving 14 bases between the germline ends. Germline CDR1 is LGHNA and CDR2 is YNFKEQ. The CDR3 sequence is 17 residues long. The chain's CDR3 is CASSQDLGIVYTGELFF. DNA for the CDR3: TGTGCCAGCAGCCAAGATCTTGGGATTGTGTACACCGGGGAGCTGTTTTTT.

Of note for this clonotype: Its ends do not fully match the called genes, so a read error is possible. This chain connects TRBV11-1 to TRBJ2-4, with 10 bases aligning to TRBD2. This CDR3 is 17 amino acids long. Germline CDR1 is SGHAT and CDR2 is FQDESV (reference sequence). The CDR3 nucleotides are TGTGCCAGCAGCTTTCTCGGGACTAGCGTGACCAAAAACGTTCAGTACTTC. Protein sequence: CASSFLGTSVTKNVQYF. The entire variable domain, with the rest obtained from reference TRBV11-1 and TRBJ2-4, is as follows: EAEVAQSPRYKITEKSQAVAFWCDPISGHATLYWYRQILGQGPELLVQFQDESVVDDSQLPKDRFSAERLKGVDSTLKIQPAELGDSAMYLCASSFLGTSVTKNVQYFGAGTRLSVL.

The V gene is TRBV5-1, the J gene TRBJ2-3; TRBD1 or TRBD2 may be the D gene (5 bases each). Trimming removed 4 bases at V and 9 bases at J, with 18 bases between. The CDR3 extends over 14 amino acids. The germline V gene encodes CDR1 SGHRS and CDR2 YFSETQ. CDR3 nucleotides: TGCGCCAGCAGCCCTGGGGGTAGCAGAGGCACGCAGTATTTT. Encoded protein: CASSPGGSRGTQYF.

V and J are TRBV4-3 and TRBJ2-3; 8 bases match TRBD1. Germline CDR1 is LGHNA and CDR2 is YSLEER. The CDR3 runs 15 residues. Germline trimming cut 0 bases from V and 4 bases from J; bases unmatched to any gene: 3. The CDR3, as DNA: TGCGCCAGCAGCCAAGACAACAGGGGGGCAGATACGCAGTATTTT. Translated, it gives CASSQDNRGADTQYF.

Notes on this clonotype: This sequence may be a read error, since a much larger clone differs from it by one base. This chain uses TRBV20-1 with TRBJ2-3; D is possibly TRBD1 or TRBD2 (5 bases each). V was shortened by 5 bases and J by 4 bases, with 16 bases between the two germline ends. Germline V gene data show CDR1 as DFQATT and CDR2 as SNEGSKA (reference sequence). CDR3 length: 14 amino acids. The CDR3 nucleotides are TGCAGTGCTGACCGGGGCATGGCTGCAGATACGCAGTATTTT. It encodes CSADRGMAADTQYF.

Regarding this clonotype: Given the absence of the conserved phenylalanine or tryptophan at the CDR3 end, a read error is likely. J is TRBJ1-6 and V is TRBV4-1, with 10 bases that match TRBD1. The CDR3 is 17 residues long. Germline V gene data show CDR1 as MGHRA and CDR2 as YSYEKL. In DNA, the CDR3 is TGCGCCAGCAGACAAGACCGGGGACAGGGGCGTGGGTCACCCCTCCACTTA. This codes for CASRQDRGQGRGSPLHL.

The rearrangement links TRBV6-6 to TRBJ2-1; D not resolved. The CDR3 sequence is 14 residues long. CDR1 and CDR2 from the germline V gene are MNHNY and SVGAGI (reference sequence). The CDR3 loop reads CITLPGVSYNEQFF. The CDR3 DNA reads as TGTATCACCCTGCCCGGAGTTAGCTACAATGAGCAGTTCTTC.

This clonotype was seen only a few times. This clone may be a read error of a much larger clone one base away. V usage is TRBV6-5 and J usage is TRBJ1-1; D might be TRBD1 (6 bases). Germline values: CDR1 MNHEY, CDR2 SVGAGI. V lost 3 bases to trimming and J lost 7 bases, with 15 bases between them. The CDR3 covers 14 residues. The CDR3 is CASSYRGWGVEAFF. The CDR3 DNA follows: TGTGCCAGCAGTTATAGGGGGTGGGGGGTTGAAGCTTTCTTT.

On this clonotype itself: Germline is not matched at one junction end, which may reflect a read error. The chain is built from TRBV4-3 and TRBJ1-2; maybe TRBD1 (6 bases). The CDR3 covers 17 residues. From germline, CDR1 is LGHNA and CDR2 YSLEER. The DNA of the CDR3 is TGCGCCAGCAGCCAAGAAGGGGTGGGGGACAAGCCCTATGGCTACATCTTC. Its translation is CASSQEGVGDKPYGYIF.

About this clonotype: A read error may explain this, as a much larger clone is one base away. The rearrangement links TRBV7-9 to TRBJ1-2, with D unclear. The CDR3 is made up of 13 amino acids. Trimming cost V 7 bases and J 7 bases, with 16 bases left between them. Germline CDR1 and CDR2: SEHNR and FQNEAQ (reference sequence). The chain's CDR3 is CASTDLWPRGYTF. The DNA of the CDR3 is TGTGCCAGCACCGACTTATGGCCCCGTGGCTACACCTTC.

J is TRBJ2-1 and V is TRBV11-1; D unclear. The V gene's germline CDR1 is SGHAT and CDR2 FQDESV (reference sequence). This CDR3 comprises 12 residues. CDR3 sequence reads: CVISEVVGKQFF. As DNA, the CDR3 is TGTGTCATCAGCGAGGTAGTGGGTAAGCAGTTCTTC.

Worth noting for this clonotype: It may be a read error: a sequence one base away is much more abundant. The rearrangement uses TRBV7-9 and TRBJ1-1, with D possibly TRBD1 on 6 matching bases. In germline, CDR1 is SEHNR, CDR2 FQNEAQ (reference sequence). The CDR3 is 13 amino acids. The CDR3 protein is CASSLGQGSEALF. In nucleotides, the CDR3 is TGTGCCAGCAGCTTAGGTCAGGGGTCGGAAGCTCTCTTT. The whole variable domain, remainder taken from reference TRBV7-9 and TRBJ1-1, is DTGVSQNPRHKITKRGQNVTFRCDPISEHNRLYWYRQTLGQGPEFLTYFQNEAQLEKSRLLSDRFSAERPKGSFSTLEIQRTEQGDSAMYLCASSLGQGSEALFGQGTRLTVV.

This clonotype has ten or more counts. This chain joins TRBV5-1 and TRBJ2-1, with D perhaps matching TRBD1 (5 bases). Germline loops: CDR1 SGHRS, CDR2 YFSETQ. Trimming left V 0 bases short and J 9 bases short, with 13 bases between. CDR3 length: 14 amino acids. CDR3 sequence: CASSLDAVGAEQFF. CDR3 nucleotides: TGCGCCAGCAGCTTGGACGCGGTTGGGGCTGAGCAGTTCTTC. Complete variable domain (other parts from reference TRBV5-1 and TRBJ2-1): KAGVTQTPRYLIKTRGQQVTLSCSPISGHRSVSWYQQTPGQGLQFLFEYFSETQRNKGNFPGRFSGRQFSNSRSEMNVSTLELGDSALYLCASSLDAVGAEQFFGPGTRLTVL.

Notes on this clonotype: Sequence at one end of the junction differs from germline and may be a read error. This chain connects TRBV11-2 to TRBJ2-5; possibly TRBD1 for D (7 bases). CDR1 is SGHAT and CDR2 is FQNNGV in the germline V gene. The length of the CDR3 is 17 residues. The CDR3 sequence: CASSLARAGQSQETQYF. CDR3 nucleotides: TGTGCCAGCAGCTTAGCGAGGGCGGGACAGTCTCAAGAGACGCAGTACTTC.

Note on this clonotype: Mismatch with germline at one junction end may stem from a read error. The rearrangement joins TRBV7-9 to TRBJ2-3; D possibly matches TRBD1 or TRBD2 (5 bases each). The CDR3 is made up of 16 amino acids. The germline V gene encodes CDR1 SEHNR and CDR2 FQNEAQ (reference sequence). CDR3 in DNA: TGTGCCAGCAGCTCTGGGACCGAGGCGATGGCAGATACGCATTATTTT. It encodes CASSSGTEAMADTHYF.